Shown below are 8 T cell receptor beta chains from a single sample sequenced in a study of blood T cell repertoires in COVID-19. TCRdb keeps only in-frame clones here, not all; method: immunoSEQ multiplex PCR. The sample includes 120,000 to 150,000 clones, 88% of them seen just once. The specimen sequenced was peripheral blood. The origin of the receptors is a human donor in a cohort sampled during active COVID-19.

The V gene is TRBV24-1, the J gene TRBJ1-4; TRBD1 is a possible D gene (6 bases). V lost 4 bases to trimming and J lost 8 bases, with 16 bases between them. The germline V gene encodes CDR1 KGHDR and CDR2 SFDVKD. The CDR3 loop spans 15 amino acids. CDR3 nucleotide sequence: TGTGCCACCAGTGAAACTACAGGGTCAGGGGAAAAACTGTTTTTT. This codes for CATSETTGSGEKLFF.

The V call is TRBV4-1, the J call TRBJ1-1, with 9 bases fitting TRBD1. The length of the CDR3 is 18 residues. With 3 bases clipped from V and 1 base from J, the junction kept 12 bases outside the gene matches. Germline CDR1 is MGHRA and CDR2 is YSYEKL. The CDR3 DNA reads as TGCGCCAGCAGCCACCCTAAGGACCTACAGGGGGCGAACACTGAAGCTTTCTTT. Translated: CASSHPKDLQGANTEAFF.

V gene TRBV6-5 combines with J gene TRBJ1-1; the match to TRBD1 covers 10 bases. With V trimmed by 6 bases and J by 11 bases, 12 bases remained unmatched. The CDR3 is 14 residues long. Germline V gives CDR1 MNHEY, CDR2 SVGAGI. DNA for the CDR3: TGTGCCAGCAGGGGACAGGGGAGAGAACTAGGGGCTTTCTTT. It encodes CASRGQGRELGAFF.

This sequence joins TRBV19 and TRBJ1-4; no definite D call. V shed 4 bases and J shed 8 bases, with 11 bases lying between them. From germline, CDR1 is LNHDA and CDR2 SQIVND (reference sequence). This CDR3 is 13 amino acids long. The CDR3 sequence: CASSTTASEKLFF. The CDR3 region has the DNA TGTGCCAGTAGTACCACAGCCTCCGAAAAACTGTTTTTT.

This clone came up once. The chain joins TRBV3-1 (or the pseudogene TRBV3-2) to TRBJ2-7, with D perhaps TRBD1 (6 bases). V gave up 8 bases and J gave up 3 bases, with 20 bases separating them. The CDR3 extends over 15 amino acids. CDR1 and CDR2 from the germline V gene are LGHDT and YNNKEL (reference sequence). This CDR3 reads CASSTYRELIYEQYF. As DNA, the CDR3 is TGTGCCAGCTCCACGTACAGGGAGTTGATCTACGAGCAGTACTTC.

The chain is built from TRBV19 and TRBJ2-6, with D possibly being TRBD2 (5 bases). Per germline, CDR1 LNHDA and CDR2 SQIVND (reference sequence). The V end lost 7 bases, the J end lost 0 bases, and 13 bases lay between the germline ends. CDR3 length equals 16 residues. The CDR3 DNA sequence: TGTGCCAGTAAAGGAGGTCCACACTCTGGGGCCAACGTCCTGACTTTC. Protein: CASKGGPHSGANVLTF.

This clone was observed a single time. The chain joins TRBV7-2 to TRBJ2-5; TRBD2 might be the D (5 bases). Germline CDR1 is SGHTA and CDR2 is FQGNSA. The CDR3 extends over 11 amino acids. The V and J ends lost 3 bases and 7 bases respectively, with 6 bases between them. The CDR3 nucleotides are TGTGCCAGCAGCTTTCGGGGGACCCAGTACTTC. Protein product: CASSFRGTQYF.

In DNA, the CDR3 is TGTGCCAGCAGCCCTAACAGGGGGCGGGTGAACAATGAGCAGTTCTTC. Encoded protein: CASSPNRGRVNNEQFF. The chain combines TRBV7-6 with TRBJ2-1; TRBD1 matches at 9 bases. The germline V gene has CDR1 SGHVS and CDR2 FNYEAQ. V trimming: 5 bases; J trimming: 5 bases; junction bases outside the gene matches: 10. The CDR3 runs 16 residues.